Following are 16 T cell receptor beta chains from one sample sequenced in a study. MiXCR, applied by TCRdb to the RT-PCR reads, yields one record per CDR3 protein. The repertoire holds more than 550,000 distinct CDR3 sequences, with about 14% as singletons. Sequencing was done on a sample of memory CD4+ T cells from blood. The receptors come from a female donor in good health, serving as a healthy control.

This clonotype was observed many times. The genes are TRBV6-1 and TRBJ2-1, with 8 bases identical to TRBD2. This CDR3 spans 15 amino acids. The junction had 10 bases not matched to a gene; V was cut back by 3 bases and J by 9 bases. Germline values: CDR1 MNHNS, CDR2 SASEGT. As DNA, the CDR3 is TGTGCCAGCAGTGACCCTGGGCTAGCGGGCGGTGAGCAGTTCTTC. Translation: CASSDPGLAGGEQFF.

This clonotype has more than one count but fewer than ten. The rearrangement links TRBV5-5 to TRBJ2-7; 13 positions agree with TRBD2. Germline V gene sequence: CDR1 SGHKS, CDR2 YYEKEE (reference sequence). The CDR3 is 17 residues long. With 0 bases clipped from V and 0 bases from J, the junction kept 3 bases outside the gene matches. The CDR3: CASSLVLAGGGSYEQYF. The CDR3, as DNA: TGTGCCAGCAGCTTGGTACTAGCGGGAGGGGGCTCCTACGAGCAGTACTTC.

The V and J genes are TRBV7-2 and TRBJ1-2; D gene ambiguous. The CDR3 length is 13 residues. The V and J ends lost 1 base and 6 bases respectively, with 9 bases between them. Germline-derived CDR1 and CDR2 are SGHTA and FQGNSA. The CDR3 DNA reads TGTGCCAGCAGCTTAGACTATTACGATGGCTACACCTTC. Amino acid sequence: CASSLDYYDGYTF.

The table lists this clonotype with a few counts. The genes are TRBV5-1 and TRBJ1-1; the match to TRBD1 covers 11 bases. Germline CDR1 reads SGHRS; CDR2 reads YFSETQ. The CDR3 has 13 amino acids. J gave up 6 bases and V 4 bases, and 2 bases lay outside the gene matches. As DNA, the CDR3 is TGCGCCAGCAGCGCGGGACAGGGGGCTGAAGCTTTCTTT. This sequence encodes CASSAGQGAEAFF. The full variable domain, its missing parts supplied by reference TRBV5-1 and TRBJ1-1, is KAGVTQTPRYLIKTRGQQVTLSCSPISGHRSVSWYQQTPGQGLQFLFEYFSETQRNKGNFPGRFSGRQFSNSRSEMNVSTLELGDSALYLCASSAGQGAEAFFGQGTRLTVV.

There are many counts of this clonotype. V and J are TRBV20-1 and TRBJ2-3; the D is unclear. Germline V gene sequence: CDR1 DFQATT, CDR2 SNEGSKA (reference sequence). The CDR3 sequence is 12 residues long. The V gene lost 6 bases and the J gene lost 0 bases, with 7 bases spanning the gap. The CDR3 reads CSAGVSTDTQYF. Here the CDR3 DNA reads TGCAGTGCCGGTGTAAGCACAGATACGCAGTATTTT.

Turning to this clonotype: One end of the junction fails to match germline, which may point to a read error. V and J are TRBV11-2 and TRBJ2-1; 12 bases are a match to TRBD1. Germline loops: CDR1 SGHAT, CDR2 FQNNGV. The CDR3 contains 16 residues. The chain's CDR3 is CASSGAGTGGLSGSVF. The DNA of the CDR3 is TGTGCCAGCAGCGGAGCCGGGACAGGGGGCTTAAGCGGGTCTGTCTTC.

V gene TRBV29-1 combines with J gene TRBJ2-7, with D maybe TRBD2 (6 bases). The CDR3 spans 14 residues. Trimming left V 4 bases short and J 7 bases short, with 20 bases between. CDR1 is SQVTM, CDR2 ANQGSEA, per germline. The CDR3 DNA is TGCAGCGTTGTATGGGACTTGGATCTGCAGGAGCAGTACTTC. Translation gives CSVVWDLDLQEQYF.

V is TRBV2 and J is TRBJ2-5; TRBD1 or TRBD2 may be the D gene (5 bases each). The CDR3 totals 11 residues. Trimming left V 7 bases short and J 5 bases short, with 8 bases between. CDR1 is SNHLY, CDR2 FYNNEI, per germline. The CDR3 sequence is CASMRGETQYF. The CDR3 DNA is TGTGCCAGCATGAGGGGCGAGACCCAGTACTTC. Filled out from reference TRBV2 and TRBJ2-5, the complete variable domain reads EPEVTQTPSHQVTQMGQEVILRCVPISNHLYFYWYRQILGQKVEFLVSFYNNEISEKSEIFDDQFSVERPDGSNFTLKIRSTKLEDSAMYFCASMRGETQYFGPGTRLLVL.

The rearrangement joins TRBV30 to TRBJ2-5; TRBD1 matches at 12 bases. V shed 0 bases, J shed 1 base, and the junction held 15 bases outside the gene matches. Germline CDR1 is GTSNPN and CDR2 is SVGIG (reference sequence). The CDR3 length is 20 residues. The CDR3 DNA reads TGTGCCTGGAGTGTACGGCGGGGGGACAGGGGGCGCGGAGCCCAAGAGACCCAGTACTTC. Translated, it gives CAWSVRRGDRGRGAQETQYF. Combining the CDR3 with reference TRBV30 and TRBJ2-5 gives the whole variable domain SQTIHQWPATLVQPVGSPLSLECTVEGTSNPNLYWYRQAAGRGLQLLFYSVGIGQISSEVPQNLSASRPQDRQFILSSKKLLLSDSGFYLCAWSVRRGDRGRGAQETQYFGPGTRLLVL.

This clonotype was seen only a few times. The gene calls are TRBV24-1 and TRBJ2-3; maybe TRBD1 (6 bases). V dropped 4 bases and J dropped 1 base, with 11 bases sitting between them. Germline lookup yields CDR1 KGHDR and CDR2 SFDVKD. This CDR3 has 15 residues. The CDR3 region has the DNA TGTGCCACCAGTGACCCGACAGGAGGCACAGATACGCAGTATTTT. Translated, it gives CATSDPTGGTDTQYF.

This chain's CDR3 is CASSPLTGDSPLHF. The CDR3 DNA reads TGTGCCAGCTCACCACTTACAGGGGATTCACCCCTCCACTTT. This chain uses TRBV18 with TRBJ1-6, with 7 bases matching TRBD1. There are 14 residues in the CDR3. With 1 base clipped from V and 8 bases from J, the junction kept 2 bases outside the gene matches. The germline V gene has CDR1 KGHSH and CDR2 LQKENI.

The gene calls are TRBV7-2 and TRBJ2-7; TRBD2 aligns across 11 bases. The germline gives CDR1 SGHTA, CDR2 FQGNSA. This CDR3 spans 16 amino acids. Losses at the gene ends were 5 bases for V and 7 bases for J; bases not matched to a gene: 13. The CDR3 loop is CASSHGTSGARKEQYF. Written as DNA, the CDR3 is TGTGCCAGCAGCCACGGGACTAGCGGCGCTCGGAAGGAGCAGTACTTC.

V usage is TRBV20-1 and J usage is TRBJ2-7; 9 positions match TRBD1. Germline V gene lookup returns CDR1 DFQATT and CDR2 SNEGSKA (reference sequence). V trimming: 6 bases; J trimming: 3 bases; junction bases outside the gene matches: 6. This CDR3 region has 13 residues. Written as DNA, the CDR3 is TGCAGTGCCAGGGACAGGGTTATCTACGAGCAGTACTTC. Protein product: CSARDRVIYEQYF.

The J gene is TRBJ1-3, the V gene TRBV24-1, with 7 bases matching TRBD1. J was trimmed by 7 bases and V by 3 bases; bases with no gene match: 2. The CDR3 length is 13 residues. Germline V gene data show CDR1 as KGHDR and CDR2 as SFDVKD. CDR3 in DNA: TGTGCCACCAGTGATCTACAGGGGAACACCATATATTTT. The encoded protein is CATSDLQGNTIYF.

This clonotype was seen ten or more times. The CDR3 DNA sequence: TGTGCCATCGGGGGTGGGGGAAGCCAAGAGACCCAGTACTTC. It encodes CAIGGGGSQETQYF. The chain recombines TRBV10-3 with TRBJ2-5, with D tentatively TRBD1 or TRBD2 (5 bases each). There are 14 residues in the CDR3. The V end lost 8 bases, the J end lost 1 base, and 14 bases lay between the germline ends. CDR1 and CDR2 (germline): ENHRY, SYGVKD.

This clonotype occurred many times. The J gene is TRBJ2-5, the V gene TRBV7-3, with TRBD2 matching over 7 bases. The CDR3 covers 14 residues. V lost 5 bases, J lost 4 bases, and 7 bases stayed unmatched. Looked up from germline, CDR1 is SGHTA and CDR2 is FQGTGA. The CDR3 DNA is TGTGCCAGCAGCCCAGCGGGGCGGGGAGAGACCCAGTACTTC. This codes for CASSPAGRGETQYF.